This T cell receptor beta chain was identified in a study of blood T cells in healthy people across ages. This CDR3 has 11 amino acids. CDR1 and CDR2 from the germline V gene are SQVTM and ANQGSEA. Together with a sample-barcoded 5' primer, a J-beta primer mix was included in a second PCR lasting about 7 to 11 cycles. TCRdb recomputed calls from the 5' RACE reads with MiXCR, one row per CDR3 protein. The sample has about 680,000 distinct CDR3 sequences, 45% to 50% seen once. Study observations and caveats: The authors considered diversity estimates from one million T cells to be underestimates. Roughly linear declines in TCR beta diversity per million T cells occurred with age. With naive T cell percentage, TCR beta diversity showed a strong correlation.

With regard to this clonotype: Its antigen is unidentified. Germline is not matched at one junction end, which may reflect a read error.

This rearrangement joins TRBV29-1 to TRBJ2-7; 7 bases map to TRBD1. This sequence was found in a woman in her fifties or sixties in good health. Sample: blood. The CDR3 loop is CGVARGSEQYF. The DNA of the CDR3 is TGCGGCGTTGCCAGGGGGAGCGAGCAGTACTTC.